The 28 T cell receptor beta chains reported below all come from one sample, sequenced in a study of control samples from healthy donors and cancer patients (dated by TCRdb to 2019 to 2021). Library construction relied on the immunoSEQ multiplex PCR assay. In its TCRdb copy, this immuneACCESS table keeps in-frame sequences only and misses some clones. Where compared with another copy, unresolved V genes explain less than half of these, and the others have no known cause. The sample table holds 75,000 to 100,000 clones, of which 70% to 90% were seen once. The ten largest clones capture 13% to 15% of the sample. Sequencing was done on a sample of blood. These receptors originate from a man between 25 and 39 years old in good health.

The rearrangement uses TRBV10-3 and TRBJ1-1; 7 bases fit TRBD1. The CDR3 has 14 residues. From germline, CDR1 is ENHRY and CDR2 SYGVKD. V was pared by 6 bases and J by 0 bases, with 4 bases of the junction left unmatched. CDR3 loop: CAISEGQLNTEAFF. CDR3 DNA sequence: TGTGCCATCAGCGAGGGACAGTTGAACACTGAAGCTTTCTTT.

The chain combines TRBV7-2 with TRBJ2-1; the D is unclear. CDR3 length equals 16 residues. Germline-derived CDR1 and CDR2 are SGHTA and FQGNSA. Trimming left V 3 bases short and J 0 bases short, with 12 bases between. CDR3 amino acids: CASSLGPGTSYNEQFF. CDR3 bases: TGTGCCAGCAGCTTGGGTCCAGGAACCTCCTACAATGAGCAGTTCTTC.

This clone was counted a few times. This CDR3 reads CASSREKGTGGRGRSYEQYF. In DNA form, the CDR3 reads TGTGCCAGCAGCCGGGAAAAGGGGACAGGGGGCAGAGGGCGCTCCTACGAGCAGTACTTC. The genes are TRBV11-3 and TRBJ2-7; TRBD1 aligns across 12 bases. Germline CDR1 and CDR2: SGHNT and YENEEA. V dropped 5 bases and J dropped 0; count of bases not matched to a gene: 17. This CDR3 has 20 residues.

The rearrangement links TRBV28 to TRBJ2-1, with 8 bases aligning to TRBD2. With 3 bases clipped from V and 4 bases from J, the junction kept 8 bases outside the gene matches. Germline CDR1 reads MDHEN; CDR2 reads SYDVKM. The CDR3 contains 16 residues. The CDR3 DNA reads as TGTGCCAGCAGTTTGTTCGTAGCGGGGAAATACAATGAGCAGTTCTTC. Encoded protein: CASSLFVAGKYNEQFF.

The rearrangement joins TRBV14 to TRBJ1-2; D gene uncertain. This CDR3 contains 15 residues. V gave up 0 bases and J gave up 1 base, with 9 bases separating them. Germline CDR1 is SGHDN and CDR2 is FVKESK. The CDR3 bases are TGTGCCAGCAGCCAAGAAGTCAGCCTTAACTATGGCTACACCTTC. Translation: CASSQEVSLNYGYTF. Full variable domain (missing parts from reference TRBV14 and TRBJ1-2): EAGVTQFPSHSVIEKGQTVTLRCDPISGHDNLYWYRRVMGKEIKFLLHFVKESKQDESGMPNNRFLAERTGGTYSTLKVQPAELEDSGVYFCASSQEVSLNYGYTFGSGTRLTVV.

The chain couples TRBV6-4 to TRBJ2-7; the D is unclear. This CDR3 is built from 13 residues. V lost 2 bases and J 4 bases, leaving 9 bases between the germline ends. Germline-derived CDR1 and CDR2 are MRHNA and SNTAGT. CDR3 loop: CASSDNQLYEQYF. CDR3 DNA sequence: TGTGCCAGCAGTGACAATCAGCTTTACGAGCAGTACTTC.

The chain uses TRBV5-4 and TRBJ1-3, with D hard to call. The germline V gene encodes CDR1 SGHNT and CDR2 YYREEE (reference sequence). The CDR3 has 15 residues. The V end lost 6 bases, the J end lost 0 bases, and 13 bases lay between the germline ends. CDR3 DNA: TGTGCCAGCAACCGGATGGGTTCCTCTGGAAACACCATATATTTT. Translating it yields CASNRMGSSGNTIYF.

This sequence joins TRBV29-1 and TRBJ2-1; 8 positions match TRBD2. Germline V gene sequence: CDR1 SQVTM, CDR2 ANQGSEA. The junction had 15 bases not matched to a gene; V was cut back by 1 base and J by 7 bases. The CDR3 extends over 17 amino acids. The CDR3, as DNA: TGCAGCGTTGAAGGCACCCAGCGGGAGCCGGTAGGGAATGAGCAGTTCTTC. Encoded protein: CSVEGTQREPVGNEQFF.

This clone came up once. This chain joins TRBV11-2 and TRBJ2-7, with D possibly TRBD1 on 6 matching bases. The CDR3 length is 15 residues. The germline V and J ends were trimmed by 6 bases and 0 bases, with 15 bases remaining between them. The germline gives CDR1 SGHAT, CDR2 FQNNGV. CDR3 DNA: TGTGCCAGCAGTCTCGGGACATCGAACTCCTACGAGCAGTACTTC. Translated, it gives CASSLGTSNSYEQYF.

CDR3 sequence: CASSSSGGSTEAFF. As DNA, the CDR3 is TGTGCCAGCAGCTCTTCAGGGGGCTCCACTGAAGCTTTCTTT. The genes are TRBV7-8 and TRBJ1-1; TRBD1 matches 8 bases. The junction had 5 bases not matched to a gene; V was cut back by 4 bases and J by 4 bases. Looked up from germline, CDR1 is SGHVS and CDR2 is FQNEAQ. This CDR3 comprises 14 residues.

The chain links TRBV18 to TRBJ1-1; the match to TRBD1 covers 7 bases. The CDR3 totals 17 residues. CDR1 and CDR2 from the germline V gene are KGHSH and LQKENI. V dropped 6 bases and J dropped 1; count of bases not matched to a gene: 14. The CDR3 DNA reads TGTGCCAGCTCGCCTACAGAACAGGGGTGGTCGAACACTGAAGCTTTCTTT. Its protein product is CASSPTEQGWSNTEAFF. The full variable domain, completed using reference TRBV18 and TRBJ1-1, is NAGVMQNPRHLVRRRGQEARLRCSPMKGHSHVYWYRQLPEEGLKFMVYLQKENIIDESGMPKERFSAEFPKEGPSILRIQQVVRGDSAAYFCASSPTEQGWSNTEAFFGQGTRLTVV.

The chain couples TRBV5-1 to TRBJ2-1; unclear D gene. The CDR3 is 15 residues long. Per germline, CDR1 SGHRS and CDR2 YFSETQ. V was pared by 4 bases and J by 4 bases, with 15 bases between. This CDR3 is CASSPAPDRYNEQFF. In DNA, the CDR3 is TGCGCCAGCAGCCCAGCCCCGGACCGATACAATGAGCAGTTCTTC.

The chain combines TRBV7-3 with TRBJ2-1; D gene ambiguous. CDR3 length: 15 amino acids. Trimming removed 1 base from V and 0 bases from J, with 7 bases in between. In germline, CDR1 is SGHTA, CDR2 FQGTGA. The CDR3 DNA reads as TGTGCCAGCAGCTTAAGCCCGAGCTCCTACAATGAGCAGTTCTTC. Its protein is CASSLSPSSYNEQFF. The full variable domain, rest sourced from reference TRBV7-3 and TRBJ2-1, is GAGVSQTPSNKVTEKGKYVELRCDPISGHTALYWYRQSLGQGPEFLIYFQGTGAADDSGLPNDRFFAVRPEGSVSTLKIQRTERGDSAVYLCASSLSPSSYNEQFFGPGTRLTVL.

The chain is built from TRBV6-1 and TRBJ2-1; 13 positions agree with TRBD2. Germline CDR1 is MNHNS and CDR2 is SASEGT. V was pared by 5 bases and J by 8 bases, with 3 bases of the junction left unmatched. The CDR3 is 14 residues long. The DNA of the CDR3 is TGTGCCAGCAGTCTGACTAGCGGGAGGCATGAGCAGTTCTTC. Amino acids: CASSLTSGRHEQFF.

CDR3 amino acids: CATSDLRDLGDRGLVAKNIQYF. Here the CDR3 DNA reads TGTGCCACCAGTGATTTGAGGGATTTGGGGGACAGGGGGCTTGTGGCCAAAAACATTCAGTACTTC. The rearrangement links TRBV24-1 to TRBJ2-4, with 12 bases matching TRBD1. J gave up 1 base and V 0 bases, and 15 bases lay outside the gene matches. Germline values: CDR1 KGHDR, CDR2 SFDVKD. CDR3 size: 22 residues.

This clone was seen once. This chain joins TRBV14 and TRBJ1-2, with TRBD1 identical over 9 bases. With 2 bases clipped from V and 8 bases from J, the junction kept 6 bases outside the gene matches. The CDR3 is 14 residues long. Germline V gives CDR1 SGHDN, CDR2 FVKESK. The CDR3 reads CASSQQGQGIGYTF. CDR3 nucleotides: TGTGCCAGCAGCCAACAGGGACAGGGAATAGGCTACACCTTC.

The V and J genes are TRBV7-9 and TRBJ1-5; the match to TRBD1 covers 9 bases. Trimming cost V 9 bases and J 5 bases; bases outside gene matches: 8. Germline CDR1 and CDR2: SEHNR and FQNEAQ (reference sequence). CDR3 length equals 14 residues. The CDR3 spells CARALTGGYQPQHF. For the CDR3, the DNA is TGTGCCAGAGCCCTAACAGGGGGCTATCAGCCCCAGCATTTT.

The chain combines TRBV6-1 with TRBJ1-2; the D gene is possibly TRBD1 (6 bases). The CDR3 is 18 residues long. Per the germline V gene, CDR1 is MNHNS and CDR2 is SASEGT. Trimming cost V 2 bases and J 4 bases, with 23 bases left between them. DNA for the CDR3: TGTGCCAGCAGTGAATCCGGGGGCCGGAAGGGGGGTTCCTATGGCTACACCTTC. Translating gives CASSESGGRKGGSYGYTF.

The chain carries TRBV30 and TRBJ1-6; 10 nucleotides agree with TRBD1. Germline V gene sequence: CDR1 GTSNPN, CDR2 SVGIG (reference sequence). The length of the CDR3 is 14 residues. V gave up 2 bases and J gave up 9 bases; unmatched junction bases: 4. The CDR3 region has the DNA TGTGCCTGGAGTCCGGGACAGGGGTTTTCACCCCTCCACTTT. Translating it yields CAWSPGQGFSPLHF.

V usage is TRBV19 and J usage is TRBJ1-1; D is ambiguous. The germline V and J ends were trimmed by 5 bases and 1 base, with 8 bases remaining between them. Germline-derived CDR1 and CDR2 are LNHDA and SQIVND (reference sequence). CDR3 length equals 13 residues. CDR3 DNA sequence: TGTGCCAGTAGTCCGGACGGGAACACTGAAGCTTTCTTT. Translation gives CASSPDGNTEAFF.

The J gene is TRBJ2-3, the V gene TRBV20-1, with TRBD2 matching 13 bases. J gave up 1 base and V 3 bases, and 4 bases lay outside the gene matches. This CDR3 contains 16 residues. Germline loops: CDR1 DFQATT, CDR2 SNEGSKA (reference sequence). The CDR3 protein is CSASGLAGEGTDTQYF. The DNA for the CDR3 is TGCAGTGCTAGTGGACTAGCGGGAGAGGGCACAGATACGCAGTATTTT.

The chain's CDR3 is CASSPRGGANTGELFF. In DNA, the CDR3 is TGTGCCAGCAGTCCCCGGGGAGGGGCGAACACCGGGGAGCTGTTTTTT. J is TRBJ2-2 and V is TRBV28, with 7 bases aligning to TRBD2. CDR3 length equals 16 residues. V lost 5 bases to trimming and J lost 0 bases; unmatched junction nucleotides: 6. In germline, CDR1 is MDHEN, CDR2 SYDVKM.

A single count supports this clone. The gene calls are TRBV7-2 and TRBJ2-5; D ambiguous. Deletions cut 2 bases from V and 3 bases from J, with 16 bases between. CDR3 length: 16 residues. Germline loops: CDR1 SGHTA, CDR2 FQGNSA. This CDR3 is CASSLFLRAGEETQYF. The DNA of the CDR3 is TGTGCCAGCAGCTTATTTCTACGGGCCGGAGAAGAGACCCAGTACTTC.

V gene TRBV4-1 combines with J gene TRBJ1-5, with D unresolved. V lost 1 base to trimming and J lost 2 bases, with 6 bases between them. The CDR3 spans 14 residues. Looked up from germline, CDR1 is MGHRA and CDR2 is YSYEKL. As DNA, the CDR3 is TGCGCCAGCAGCCAAGTAGCAGGCAATCAGCCCCAGCATTTT. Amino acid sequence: CASSQVAGNQPQHF.

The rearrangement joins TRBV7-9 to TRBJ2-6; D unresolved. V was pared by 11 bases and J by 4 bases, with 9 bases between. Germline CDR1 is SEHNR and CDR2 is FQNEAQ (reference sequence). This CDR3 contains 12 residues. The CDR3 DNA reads TGTGCCGGCGCGGAAGGGGCCAACGTCCTGACTTTC. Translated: CAGAEGANVLTF. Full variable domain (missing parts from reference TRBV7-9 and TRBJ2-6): DTGVSQNPRHKITKRGQNVTFRCDPISEHNRLYWYRQTLGQGPEFLTYFQNEAQLEKSRLLSDRFSAERPKGSFSTLEIQRTEQGDSAMYLCAGAEGANVLTFGAGSRLTVL.

CDR3 amino acids: CATRNSGREADTQYF. The CDR3 bases are TGTGCCACCAGAAATAGCGGGAGAGAGGCAGATACGCAGTATTTT. V usage is TRBV24-1 and J usage is TRBJ2-3, with 9 bases fitting TRBD2. Germline loops: CDR1 KGHDR, CDR2 SFDVKD. The CDR3 loop spans 15 amino acids. The V and J ends lost 7 bases and 4 bases, in that order; junction bases with no gene match: 8.

Written as DNA, the CDR3 is TGTGCCAGCAGGGACGGGGGAGCCAAAAACATTCAGTACTTC. Its protein is CASRDGGAKNIQYF. The chain recombines TRBV28 with TRBJ2-4, with TRBD2 as a possible D gene (6 bases). The CDR3 spans 14 residues. Trimming removed 6 bases at V and 0 bases at J, with 9 bases between. CDR1 MDHEN and CDR2 SYDVKM come from the germline V gene.

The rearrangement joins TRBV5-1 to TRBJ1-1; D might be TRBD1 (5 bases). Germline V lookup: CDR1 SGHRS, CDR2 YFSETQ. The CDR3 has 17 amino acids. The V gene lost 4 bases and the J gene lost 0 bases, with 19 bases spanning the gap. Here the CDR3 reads CASSQPAGGVLNTEAFF. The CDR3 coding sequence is TGCGCCAGCAGCCAGCCCGCGGGAGGGGTTCTGAACACTGAAGCTTTCTTT.